Given below is one T cell receptor (beta chain) in context. Its antigen remains unidentified. Per-base quality was not reported, and no clone a single base away is much larger than it. RNA was extracted using the RNeasy kit, and roughly 0.45 to 1 ug of the RNA was reverse transcribed with random hexamers. The immunoSEQ multiplex PCR assay, which covers 54 Vbeta and 13 Jbeta segments, was used to amplify TCR beta CDR3 regions. To correct PCR amplification bias, a synthetic template baseline was used for both primer optimization and computational correction. In the authors' own workflow: Reads were assigned to V, D and J genes according to IMGT and analyzed in immunoSEQ Analyzer, with only productive sequences retained. Clonality was computed as one minus Shannon entropy normalized by log2 of the number of productive unique sequences. For each patient and control, public and private clones were evaluated within the 100 most prevalent clones. Clones were defined as Susac-specific if absent from the healthy and MS cohorts, from around 1,000 published viral clones and from other ImmuneACCESS disease sequences. Through fastp at Q25 and MiXCR, TCRdb rebuilt clones from the public reads, retaining in-frame beta chains. Each entry merges the rows of one CDR3 protein and shows their most common DNA and genes. The V and J calls come from TCRdb's annotation, not from the publication. The table for this sample lists some 150,000 distinct CDR3 sequences; around 93% of them were counted only once. Of the sample, more than 0.11% falls within the top ten clones.

Peripheral blood CD8+ and CD4+ T cells from healthy donors, Susac syndrome patients and multiple sclerosis patients were profiled using high-throughput TCR beta sequencing. The Susac syndrome patients fulfilled recently defined diagnostic criteria for either definite or probable disease. CD8+ TEMRA cells were enriched by FACS, while bulk CD8+ and CD4+ T cells were purified by magnetic negative isolation. Blood was collected in EDTA tubes and processed within 24 hours, with PBMCs isolated through density gradient centrifugation. PBMCs intended for TCR sequencing were frozen in liquid nitrogen and were later thawed in a 37 degrees C water bath. A purity of at least 90% was achieved for sorted or isolated CD4+, CD8+ and CD8+ TEMRA cells. The data derive from a study of CD8 T cells in Susac syndrome (dated by TCRdb to the late 2010s). Turning to the overall study: Of the Susac syndrome patients who were sequenced, about 6 had clinically active disease and about eight were in clinical remission. Repertoire sequencing was used to test whether CD8+ T cell activation and differentiation in Susac syndrome was antigen driven. At blood withdrawal, Susac syndrome patients were therapy-naive, treated with corticosteroids (with IVIg additionally given to some), or treated with IVIg alone.

General conclusions and limits of the study: In the CD4+ T cell repertoire of Susac syndrome patients, clonal expansion was not detected. The study acknowledged that relatively few individuals were included in the TCR sequencing and HLA analysis.

Between the V and J ends, shortened by 6 bases and 9 bases respectively, the junction contains 15 bases. Spanning cysteine to phenylalanine, the CDR3 consists of 13 amino acids. Of all the DNA, just the CDR3 is kept, 39 bases in frame from base 1. The rearranged chain carries TRBV12-3 or TRBV12-4 and TRBJ2-1, with an unclear D gene assignment. Sample: CD4+ T cells from PBMCs. The sequence was collected from a human donor with Susac syndrome. The CDR3 corresponds to CASSPLGRTEQFF. The DNA sequence is as follows: TGTGCCAGCAGCCCCTTAGGGCGGACTGAGCAGTTCTTC.